The clone carrying this TCR beta chain occurred once. No antigen is known for it. V lost 5 bases, J lost 2 bases, and 9 bases lay in between. The CDR3 has 13 amino acids. CDR1 is SGHTA, CDR2 FQGTGA, per germline. The assay was immunoSEQ multiplex PCR, and TCRdb's table has in-frame clones only and misses some. The data hold 48,000 or so clones, with 75% to 90% observed a single time. These data belong to a study of T cells in localized non-small cell lung cancer. Study-level findings and limits: Clonality peaked in uninvolved adjacent lung rather than tumor. For the top 100 tumor clones, a median roughly 56 also appeared in adjacent lung. Because only a single region of the tumor was sequenced, heterogeneity remains possible.

The chain joins TRBV7-3 to TRBJ1-1; a possible D gene is TRBD1 (6 bases). The clonotype comes from an older male donor with stage III squamous cell lung carcinoma. This specimen consisted of peripheral blood, obtained before any cancer treatment. The CDR3 DNA follows: TGTGCCAGCAGCATACAGGGTAACACTGAAGCTTTCTTT. Translation gives CASSIQGNTEAFF.